These 32 T cell receptor beta chains were all obtained from the same sample, sequenced in a study of blood T cell repertoires in COVID-19. The repertoire was sequenced with immunoSEQ multiplex PCR; TCRdb's copy has only in-frame clones and lacks some. This table holds tens of thousands of clones, around 73% found once. The sequenced sample was peripheral blood. These receptors were collected from a man aged 80 or over with acute or convalescent COVID-19.

V is TRBV6-5 and J is TRBJ2-5; TRBD2 matches at 7 bases. Germline loops: CDR1 MNHEY, CDR2 SVGAGI. The V gene end was trimmed by 0 bases and the J gene end by 5 bases; junction bases not matched to a gene: 6. The CDR3 spans 15 residues. CDR3 bases: TGTGCCAGCAGTTACTCGACGGGGGGACGGGAGACCCAGTACTTC. Translation gives CASSYSTGGRETQYF.

V is TRBV5-6 and J is TRBJ1-1; tentatively, D is TRBD1 (6 bases). The V and J ends lost 5 bases and 1 base respectively, with 12 bases between them. The CDR3 totals 14 residues. Germline V gene sequence: CDR1 SGHDT, CDR2 YYEEEE. The CDR3 sequence: CASSYDRRNTEAFF. DNA of the CDR3: TGTGCCAGCAGTTATGACAGGAGGAACACTGAAGCTTTCTTT.

In nucleotides, the CDR3 is TGCGCCAGCAGCTTGGGAAGAGCAGGGGGCGCGGTAGGGGCCAACGTCCTGACTTTC. Residues: CASSLGRAGGAVGANVLTF. V and J are TRBV5-1 and TRBJ2-6; 8 bases agree with TRBD1. This CDR3 contains 19 residues. V shed 0 bases, J shed 4 bases, and the junction held 12 bases outside the gene matches. Germline V gene lookup returns CDR1 SGHRS and CDR2 YFSETQ. The full variable domain, rest sourced from reference TRBV5-1 and TRBJ2-6, is KAGVTQTPRYLIKTRGQQVTLSCSPISGHRSVSWYQQTPGQGLQFLFEYFSETQRNKGNFPGRFSGRQFSNSRSEMNVSTLELGDSALYLCASSLGRAGGAVGANVLTFGAGSRLTVL.

The chain uses TRBV4-1 and TRBJ1-3, with 7 bases fitting TRBD1. CDR3 length: 17 residues. Germline V gene sequence: CDR1 MGHRA, CDR2 YSYEKL. With V trimmed by 2 bases and J by 0 bases, 7 bases remained unmatched. CDR3 protein: CASSQSSGQLSGNTIYF. DNA of the CDR3: TGCGCCAGCAGCCAATCTTCGGGACAGCTCTCTGGAAACACCATATATTTT.

V and J are TRBV27 and TRBJ1-2; D might be TRBD1 (6 bases). The V end lost 8 bases, the J end lost 2 bases, and 12 bases lay between the germline ends. CDR1 MNHEY and CDR2 SMNVEV come from the germline V gene (reference sequence). CDR3 length: 13 amino acids. This chain's CDR3 is CASQATGNYGYTF. CDR3 DNA: TGTGCCAGCCAAGCTACAGGGAACTATGGCTACACCTTC.

CDR3 region: CASSLDTRREKLFF. CDR3 coding DNA: TGCGCCAGCAGCCTGGACACCCGTCGCGAAAAACTGTTTTTT. The V call is TRBV5-1, the J call TRBJ1-4, with D maybe TRBD1 (5 bases). There are 14 residues in the CDR3. Trimming left V 4 bases short and J 8 bases short, with 15 bases between. Germline CDR1 SGHRS, CDR2 YFSETQ.

J is TRBJ2-7 and V is TRBV30; TRBD1 matches at 7 bases. The CDR3 has 14 residues. V lost 1 base, J lost 2 bases, and 5 bases stayed unmatched. Germline V gene sequence: CDR1 GTSNPN, CDR2 SVGIG (reference sequence). The CDR3 reads CAWSGKGTAYEQYF. The DNA of the CDR3 is TGTGCCTGGAGTGGGAAAGGGACAGCCTACGAGCAGTACTTC.

This clone showed up just a few times. This chain uses TRBV11-2 with TRBJ1-2, with TRBD1 as a possible D gene (6 bases). The V gene lost 5 bases and the J gene lost 6 bases, with 16 bases spanning the gap. CDR1 is SGHAT and CDR2 is FQNNGV in the germline V gene. CDR3 length: 14 amino acids. The CDR3 loop is CASSTNRVWDGYTF. The CDR3 bases are TGTGCCAGCAGCACAAACAGGGTTTGGGATGGCTACACCTTC.

The chain joins TRBV29-1 to TRBJ1-1; D may be TRBD1 (5 bases). The CDR3 sequence is 13 residues long. Germline values: CDR1 SQVTM, CDR2 ANQGSEA. Trimming cost V 6 bases and J 1 base, with 12 bases left between them. The CDR3 DNA sequence: TGCAGCGTATCGGGGGGGAAGAACACTGAAGCTTTCTTT. Translating it yields CSVSGGKNTEAFF.

The rearrangement links TRBV29-1 to TRBJ1-2, with 8 positions matching TRBD1. The CDR3 runs to 15 residues. In germline, CDR1 is SQVTM, CDR2 ANQGSEA. The V segment lost 2 bases and the J segment 4 bases; nucleotides outside the gene matches: 9. The CDR3 loop reads CSVESHPGTGYGYTF. The DNA for the CDR3 is TGCAGCGTTGAATCCCATCCCGGGACAGGCTATGGCTACACCTTC.

This chain joins TRBV11-3 and TRBJ2-2; 7 positions agree with TRBD1. The CDR3 totals 16 residues. Germline-derived CDR1 and CDR2 are SGHNT and YENEEA. Losses at the gene ends were 5 bases for V and 3 bases for J; bases not matched to a gene: 9. The chain's CDR3 is CASSPGQAEYTGELFF. CDR3 bases: TGTGCCAGCAGCCCTGGACAGGCGGAATACACCGGGGAGCTGTTTTTT.

The chain couples TRBV19 to TRBJ2-1, with D possibly matching TRBD2 (6 bases). Germline-derived CDR1 and CDR2 are LNHDA and SQIVND (reference sequence). V lost 5 bases to trimming and J lost 5 bases, with 10 bases between them. The CDR3 is 13 residues long. The DNA for the CDR3 is TGTGCCAGTAGTGCCAGACTAGACAATGAGCAGTTCTTC. Its translation is CASSARLDNEQFF.

This clone was seen more than once but under ten times. The V gene is TRBV6-1, the J gene TRBJ1-5; 8 bases map to TRBD1. This CDR3 contains 16 residues. From germline, CDR1 is MNHNS and CDR2 SASEGT. V lost 4 bases, J lost 7 bases, and 12 bases stayed unmatched. CDR3 amino acids: CASSAKGQGADQPQHF. In DNA form, the CDR3 reads TGTGCCAGCAGTGCAAAGGGGCAGGGGGCGGACCAGCCCCAGCATTTT.

CDR3 amino acids: CASSPQTGGTYEQYF. For the CDR3, the DNA is TGTGCCAGCAGCCCCCAGACAGGGGGTACCTACGAGCAGTACTTC. The chain recombines TRBV11-1 with TRBJ2-7, with 9 bases that match TRBD1. Trimming took 5 bases from V and 2 from J; bases not matched to a gene: 7. There are 15 residues in the CDR3. Germline V gives CDR1 SGHAT, CDR2 FQDESV (reference sequence).

This clone was recorded only once. V usage is TRBV3-1 (or the pseudogene TRBV3-2) and J usage is TRBJ2-3; 13 bases are a match to TRBD2. Per the germline V gene, CDR1 is LGHDT and CDR2 is YNNKEL (reference sequence). V lost 1 base, J lost 6 bases, and 1 base stayed unmatched. This CDR3 is 15 amino acids long. CDR3 protein: CASSQALAGGDTQYF. CDR3 nucleotide sequence: TGTGCCAGCAGCCAAGCACTAGCGGGAGGGGATACGCAGTATTTT.

This clone was found once. The V call is TRBV3-1 (or the pseudogene TRBV3-2), the J call TRBJ2-5; TRBD2 agrees at 12 bases. The CDR3 is made up of 15 amino acids. Trimming at V came to 5 bases and at J to 6 bases, leaving 7 bases not matched to a gene. Germline lookup yields CDR1 LGHDT and CDR2 YNNKEL (reference sequence). CDR3 region: CASSTGLAGPKTQYF. The CDR3 DNA sequence: TGTGCCAGCAGCACGGGACTAGCGGGCCCTAAGACCCAGTACTTC.

The gene calls are TRBV7-9 and TRBJ2-3, with 10 bases aligning to TRBD2. The J segment lost 5 bases and the V segment lost 6 bases, leaving 8 bases of the junction unmatched. Germline V lookup: CDR1 SEHNR, CDR2 FQNEAQ (reference sequence). The CDR3 runs 15 residues. The CDR3 sequence is CASSRSLAGVDTQYF. The CDR3 DNA reads as TGTGCCAGCAGTCGCTCGCTAGCGGGGGTAGATACGCAGTATTTT.

This clone has only a few counts. The chain links TRBV7-2 to TRBJ2-1; 7 positions agree with TRBD1. The V and J ends lost 3 bases and 6 bases, in that order; junction bases with no gene match: 5. The CDR3 sequence is 14 residues long. Germline V gene sequence: CDR1 SGHTA, CDR2 FQGNSA. DNA of the CDR3: TGTGCCAGCAGCTTGGATCGGGACAGCAATGAGCAGTTCTTC. Translating gives CASSLDRDSNEQFF.

The chain carries TRBV3-1 (or the pseudogene TRBV3-2) and TRBJ1-4, with 7 positions matching TRBD1. Germline CDR1 is LGHDT and CDR2 is YNNKEL (reference sequence). V gave up 0 bases and J gave up 7 bases; unmatched junction bases: 5. The CDR3 spans 15 residues. This chain's CDR3 is CASSQDEGAGEKLFF. CDR3 nucleotide sequence: TGTGCCAGCAGCCAAGACGAGGGGGCTGGTGAAAAACTGTTTTTT.

The chain uses TRBV6-1 and TRBJ2-1; 10 bases line up with TRBD1. CDR1 is MNHNS, CDR2 SASEGT, per germline. J was trimmed by 9 bases and V by 2 bases; bases with no gene match: 4. CDR3 length equals 14 residues. Here the CDR3 reads CASSERQGASEQFF. The CDR3 region has the DNA TGTGCCAGCAGTGAAAGACAGGGGGCTAGTGAGCAGTTCTTC.

The chain couples TRBV3-1 (or the pseudogene TRBV3-2) to TRBJ2-7, with D unclear. CDR3 length equals 13 residues. Trimming left V 2 bases short and J 5 bases short, with 10 bases between. CDR1 and CDR2 (germline): LGHDT, YNNKEL (reference sequence). CDR3 sequence reads: CASSQRGVNEQYF. The CDR3 DNA is TGTGCCAGCAGCCAACGAGGAGTGAACGAGCAGTACTTC.

This clone was seen once. The gene calls are TRBV4-1 and TRBJ2-5; 7 bases are a match to TRBD1. With 3 bases clipped from V and 7 bases from J, the junction kept 11 bases outside the gene matches. The CDR3 consists of 15 residues. CDR1 and CDR2 from the germline V gene are MGHRA and YSYEKL. The CDR3 here is CASSQAPTGVGTQYF. In nucleotides, the CDR3 is TGCGCCAGCAGCCAGGCTCCCACAGGGGTGGGGACCCAGTACTTC.

This clone was recorded a few times. The CDR3: CASSPTSGANTQYF. The DNA for the CDR3 is TGTGCCAGCAGCCCGACTAGCGGGGCTAATACGCAGTATTTT. J is TRBJ2-3 and V is TRBV11-3, with 11 bases matching TRBD2. Per the germline V gene, CDR1 is SGHNT and CDR2 is YENEEA. The J segment lost 7 bases and the V segment lost 5 bases, leaving 5 bases of the junction unmatched. The CDR3 spans 14 residues.

The chain recombines TRBV27 with TRBJ1-6, with 8 bases aligning to TRBD1. This CDR3 contains 15 residues. J gave up 5 bases and V 6 bases, and 6 bases lay outside the gene matches. Per the germline V gene, CDR1 is MNHEY and CDR2 is SMNVEV (reference sequence). The CDR3 here is CASSPTGANNSPLHF. As DNA, the CDR3 is TGTGCCAGCAGCCCGACAGGGGCGAATAATTCACCCCTCCACTTT.

This clone turned up a few times. The chain has TRBV9 and TRBJ1-2; D call uncertain. Germline CDR1 reads SGDLS; CDR2 reads YYNGEE. The V gene lost 0 bases and the J gene lost 8 bases, with 11 bases spanning the gap. The CDR3 sequence is 13 residues long. The CDR3 nucleotides are TGTGCCAGCAGCGTAGCCCCATCCAGAGGCTACACCTTC. It codes for CASSVAPSRGYTF.

V gene TRBV2 combines with J gene TRBJ1-3; 7 bases agree with TRBD1. The germline gives CDR1 SNHLY, CDR2 FYNNEI. CDR3 length: 14 amino acids. J lost 4 bases, V lost 6 bases, and 6 bases had no gene match. CDR3 protein: CASSRDREGNTIYF. The DNA of the CDR3 is TGTGCCAGCAGCAGAGACAGGGAGGGAAACACCATATATTTT.

J is TRBJ2-2 and V is TRBV4-1; 11 nucleotides line up with TRBD1. The CDR3 sequence is 15 residues long. Losses at the gene ends were 4 bases for V and 3 bases for J; bases not matched to a gene: 1. Germline-derived CDR1 and CDR2 are MGHRA and YSYEKL. This CDR3 reads CASSRDRGDTGELFF. The CDR3 region has the DNA TGCGCCAGCAGCCGGGACAGGGGGGACACCGGGGAGCTGTTTTTT.

The V and J genes are TRBV19 and TRBJ2-1, with D tentatively TRBD1 (6 bases). This CDR3 is 14 amino acids long. With 6 bases removed from V and 0 bases from J, the gap between germline ends came to 9 bases. Germline CDR1 is LNHDA and CDR2 is SQIVND (reference sequence). The CDR3 DNA is TGTGCCAGTAGGGGACAATACTCCTACAATGAGCAGTTCTTC. Translation: CASRGQYSYNEQFF. Together with reference TRBV19 and TRBJ2-1, the CDR3 gives the full variable domain: DGGITQSPKYLFRKEGQNVTLSCEQNLNHDAMYWYRQDPGQGLRLIYYSQIVNDFQKGDIAEGYSVSREKKESFPLTVTSAQKNPTAFYLCASRGQYSYNEQFFGPGTRLTVL.

This chain links TRBV24-1 with TRBJ2-5, with D perhaps TRBD2 (5 bases). This CDR3 region has 13 residues. From germline, CDR1 is KGHDR and CDR2 SFDVKD. V lost 3 bases, J lost 3 bases, and 7 bases lay in between. The CDR3 spells CATSDGGEETQYF. In nucleotides, the CDR3 is TGTGCCACCAGTGATGGAGGAGAAGAGACCCAGTACTTC.

This rearrangement joins TRBV6-5 to TRBJ2-5; a possible D gene is TRBD1 (5 bases). The ends were cut back, 6 bases at V and 5 bases at J, with 13 bases in the middle. Germline CDR1 and CDR2: MNHEY and SVGAGI. The CDR3 is made up of 13 amino acids. The CDR3, as DNA: TGTGCCAGCAGCAGGGCAGGTCCGGAGACCCAGTACTTC. Translating gives CASSRAGPETQYF.

V is TRBV7-8 and J is TRBJ1-1; D is unclear. The CDR3 loop spans 16 amino acids. The germline CDR1 and CDR2 sequences are SGHVS and FQNEAQ. The V and J ends lost 5 bases and 0 bases respectively, with 16 bases between them. CDR3 residues: CASSMEGRALNTEAFF. The CDR3 DNA reads as TGTGCCAGCAGCATGGAGGGAAGAGCACTGAACACTGAAGCTTTCTTT.

This rearrangement joins TRBV5-1 to TRBJ2-1, with TRBD2 matching over 14 bases. Per germline, CDR1 SGHRS and CDR2 YFSETQ. V lost 3 bases to trimming and J lost 9 bases; unmatched junction nucleotides: 5. The CDR3 is made up of 15 amino acids. CDR3 in DNA: TGCGCCAGCAGCTACGGGACTAGCGGGAGCGGTGAGCAGTTCTTC. It codes for CASSYGTSGSGEQFF.